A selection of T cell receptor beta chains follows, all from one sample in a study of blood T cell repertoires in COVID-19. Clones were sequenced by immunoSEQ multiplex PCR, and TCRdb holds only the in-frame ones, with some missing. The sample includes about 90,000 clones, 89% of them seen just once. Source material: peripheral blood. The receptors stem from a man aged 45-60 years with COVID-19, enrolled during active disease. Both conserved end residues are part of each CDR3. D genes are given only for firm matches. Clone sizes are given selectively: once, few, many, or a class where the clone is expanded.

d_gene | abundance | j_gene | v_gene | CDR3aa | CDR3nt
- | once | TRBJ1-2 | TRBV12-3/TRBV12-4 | CASSLAPYVGYTF | TGTGCCAGCAGTTTAGCCCCTTATGTTGGCTACACCTTC
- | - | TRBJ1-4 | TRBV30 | CAWAQVGGNEKLFF | TGTGCCTGGGCCCAGGTGGGGGGGAATGAAAAACTGTTTTTT
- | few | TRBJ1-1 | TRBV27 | CASSPMLSGNTEAFF | TGTGCCAGCAGTCCCATGTTGAGTGGGAACACTGAAGCTTTCTTT
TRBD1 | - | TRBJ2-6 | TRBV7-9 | CASIPGQEHSGANVLTF | TGTGCCAGCATCCCGGGACAGGAGCACTCTGGGGCCAACGTCCTGACTTTC
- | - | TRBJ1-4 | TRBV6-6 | CASSYYMATNEKLFF | TGTGCCAGCAGTTACTACATGGCTACTAATGAAAAACTGTTTTTT
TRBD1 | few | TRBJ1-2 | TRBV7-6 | CASSLMGTGVNYGYTF | TGTGCCAGCAGCTTAATGGGGACAGGGGTTAACTATGGCTACACCTTC
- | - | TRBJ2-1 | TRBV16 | CASSQMQGGSSYNEQFF | TGTGCCAGCAGCCAAATGCAGGGGGGAAGCTCCTACAATGAGCAGTTCTTC
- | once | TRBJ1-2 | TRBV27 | CASMAGGGYYGYTF | TGTGCCAGCATGGCGGGGGGCGGGTACTATGGCTACACCTTC
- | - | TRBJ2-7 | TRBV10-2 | CASSDLNEQYF | TGCGCCAGCAGTGACCTAAACGAGCAGTACTTC
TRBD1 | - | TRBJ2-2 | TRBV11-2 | CASRSGTGGFGELFF | TGTGCCAGCAGGTCCGGGACAGGGGGTTTCGGGGAGCTGTTTTTT
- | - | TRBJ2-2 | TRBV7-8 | CASSLNRVFDTGELFF | TGTGCCAGCAGCTTGAACAGGGTTTTCGACACCGGGGAGCTGTTTTTT
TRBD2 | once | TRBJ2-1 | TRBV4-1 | CASSQEVLAGGLCEQFF | TGCGCCAGCAGCCAAGAGGTGCTAGCGGGGGGGTTGTGTGAGCAGTTCTTC
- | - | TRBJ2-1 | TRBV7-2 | CASSFNSGGYSEQFF | TGTGCCAGCAGCTTCAATAGCGGAGGGTATAGTGAGCAGTTCTTC
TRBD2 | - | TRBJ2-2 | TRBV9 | CASSVVVSGANTGELFF | TGTGCCAGCAGCGTAGTAGTTAGCGGGGCGAACACCGGGGAGCTGTTTTTT
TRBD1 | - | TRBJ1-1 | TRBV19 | CASSLRDRAGESRTEAFF | TGTGCCAGTAGTCTCAGGGACAGGGCCGGGGAGTCGAGAACTGAAGCTTTCTTT
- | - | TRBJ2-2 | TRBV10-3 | CAISEGQEGTGELFF | TGTGCCATCAGTGAGGGGCAGGAGGGGACCGGGGAGCTGTTTTTT
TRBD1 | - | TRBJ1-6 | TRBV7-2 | CASSLAPTGVGSPLHF | TGTGCCAGCAGCTTAGCCCCGACAGGGGTCGGTTCACCCCTCCACTTT
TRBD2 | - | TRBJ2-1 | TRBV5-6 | CASSPGLAMYNEQFF | TGTGCCAGCAGCCCGGGACTAGCGATGTACAATGAGCAGTTCTTC
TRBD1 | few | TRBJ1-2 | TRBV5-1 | CASSQLGQDYGYTF | TGCGCCAGCAGTCAACTGGGACAGGACTATGGCTACACCTTC
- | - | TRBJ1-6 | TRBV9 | CASSVDAGDLPLHF | TGTGCCAGCAGCGTAGACGCGGGGGATTTACCCCTCCACTTT
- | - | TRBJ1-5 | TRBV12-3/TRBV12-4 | CASSPGHGQPQHF | TGTGCCAGCAGCCCAGGGCACGGTCAGCCCCAGCATTTT
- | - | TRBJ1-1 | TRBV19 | CASIRRGNTEAFF | TGTGCCAGTATCCGACGCGGGAACACTGAAGCTTTCTTT
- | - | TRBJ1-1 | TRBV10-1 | CASGGYDAFF | TGCGCCAGCGGAGGGTATGACGCTTTCTTT
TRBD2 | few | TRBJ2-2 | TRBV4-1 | CASSRIQNRGGNPTGELFF | TGCGCCAGCAGCCGGATACAGAACCGGGGGGGTAATCCCACCGGGGAGCTGTTTTTT
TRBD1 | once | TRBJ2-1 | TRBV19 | CASTGTGTVVYNEQFF | TGTGCCAGTACCGGGACCGGGACAGTTGTATACAATGAGCAGTTCTTC
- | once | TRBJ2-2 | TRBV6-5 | CASSQDSDTGELFF | TGTGCCAGCAGTCAGGACAGCGACACCGGGGAGCTGTTTTTT
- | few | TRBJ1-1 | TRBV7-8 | CASSSTGWNTEAFF | TGTGCCAGCAGCTCGACAGGATGGAACACTGAAGCTTTCTTT
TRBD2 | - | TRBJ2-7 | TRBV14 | CASSRLAGDYEQYF | TGTGCCAGCAGTCGACTAGCGGGGGACTACGAGCAGTACTTC
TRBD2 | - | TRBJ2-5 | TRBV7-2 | CASSLAGAALETQYF | TGTGCCAGCAGTCTAGCGGGGGCGGCGTTAGAGACCCAGTACTTC
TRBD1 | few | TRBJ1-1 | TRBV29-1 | CSVPRTGRRTEAFF | TGCAGCGTTCCTCGGACAGGGAGGCGAACTGAAGCTTTCTTT
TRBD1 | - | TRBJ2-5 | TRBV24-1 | CATSDPTGGVQETQYF | TGTGCCACCAGTGACCCGACAGGGGGGGTCCAAGAGACCCAGTACTTC
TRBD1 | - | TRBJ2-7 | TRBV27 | CASSFGDRPTRQYF | TGTGCCAGCAGTTTTGGGGACAGACCTACGAGGCAGTACTTC
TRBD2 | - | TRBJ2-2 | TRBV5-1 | CASSSQRGDGELFF | TGCGCCAGCAGCTCTCAGCGGGGTGACGGGGAGCTGTTTTTT
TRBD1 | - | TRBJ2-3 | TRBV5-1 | CASSLDRGHRDTQYF | TGCGCCAGCAGCTTGGACAGGGGGCATAGAGATACGCAGTATTTT
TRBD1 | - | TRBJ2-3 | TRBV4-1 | CASSRGDRGNTDTQYF | TGCGCCAGCAGCCGGGGGGACAGGGGAAACACAGATACGCAGTATTTT
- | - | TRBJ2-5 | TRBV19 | CASSTREETQYF | TGTGCCAGTAGTACACGGGAGGAGACCCAGTACTTC
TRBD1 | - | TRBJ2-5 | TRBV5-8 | CASSIPGQAGETQYF | TGTGCCAGCAGCATTCCGGGACAGGCGGGGGAGACCCAGTACTTC
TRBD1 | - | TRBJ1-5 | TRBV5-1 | CASSPGQYSNQPQHF | TGCGCCAGCAGCCCGGGACAGTATAGCAATCAGCCCCAGCATTTT
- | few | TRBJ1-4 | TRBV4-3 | CASSQDQKQDTEKLFF | TGCGCCAGCAGCCAAGATCAGAAACAAGACACTGAAAAACTGTTTTTT
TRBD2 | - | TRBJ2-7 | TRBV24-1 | CAHRAGVTYEQYF | TGTGCCCACCGAGCGGGGGTTACCTACGAGCAGTACTTC
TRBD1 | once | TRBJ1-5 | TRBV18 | CASSGTDSNQPQHF | TGTGCCAGCTCAGGGACAGACAGCAATCAGCCCCAGCATTTT
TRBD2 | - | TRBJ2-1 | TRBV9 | CASSVGSSGSYNEQFF | TGTGCCAGCAGCGTAGGTAGTAGCGGGAGCTACAATGAGCAGTTCTTC
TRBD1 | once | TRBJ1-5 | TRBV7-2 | CASSLESRGEQPQHF | TGTGCCAGCAGCTTAGAAAGCAGGGGGGAGCAGCCCCAGCATTTT
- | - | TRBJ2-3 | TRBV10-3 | CAISDSRTQYF | TGTGCCATCAGTGATTCCCGTACGCAGTATTTT
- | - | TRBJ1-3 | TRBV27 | CASKTAGKGNTIYF | TGTGCCAGCAAGACGGCGGGGAAAGGAAACACCATATATTTT
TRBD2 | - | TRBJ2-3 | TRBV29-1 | CSVEPSGGGTDTQYF | TGCAGCGTTGAACCTAGCGGGGGGGGCACAGATACGCAGTATTTT
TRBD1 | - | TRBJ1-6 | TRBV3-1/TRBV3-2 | CASTGQGALTNSPLHF | TGTGCCAGCACTGGACAGGGGGCTCTAACTAATTCACCCCTCCACTTT
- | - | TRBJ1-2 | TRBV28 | CATSNGGDGYTF | TGTGCCACCTCGAATGGGGGGGATGGCTACACCTTC
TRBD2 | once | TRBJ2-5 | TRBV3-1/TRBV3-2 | CASSQDLRGGATQYF | TGTGCCAGCAGCCAAGATCTGCGGGGGGGGGCGACCCAGTACTTC
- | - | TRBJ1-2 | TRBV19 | CASSTSTVNYGYTF | TGTGCCAGTAGTACCTCGACAGTGAACTATGGCTACACCTTC
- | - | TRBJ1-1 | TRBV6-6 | CASRVAGNTEAFF | TGTGCCAGCAGAGTGGCAGGGAACACTGAAGCTTTCTTT
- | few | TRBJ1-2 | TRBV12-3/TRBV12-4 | CASTLQGSYGYTF | TGTGCCAGCACCCTACAGGGCTCCTATGGCTACACCTTC